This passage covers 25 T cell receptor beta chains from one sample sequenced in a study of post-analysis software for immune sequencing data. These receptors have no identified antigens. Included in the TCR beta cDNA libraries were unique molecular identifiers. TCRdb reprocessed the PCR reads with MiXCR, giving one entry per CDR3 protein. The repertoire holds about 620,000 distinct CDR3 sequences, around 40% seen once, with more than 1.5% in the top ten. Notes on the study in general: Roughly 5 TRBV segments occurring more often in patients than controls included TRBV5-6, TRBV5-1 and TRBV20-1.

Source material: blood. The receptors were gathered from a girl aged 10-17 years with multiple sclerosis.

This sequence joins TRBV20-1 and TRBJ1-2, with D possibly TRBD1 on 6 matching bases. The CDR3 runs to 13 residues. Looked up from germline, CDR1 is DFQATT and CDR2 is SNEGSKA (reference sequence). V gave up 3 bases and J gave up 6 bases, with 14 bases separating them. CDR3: CSASGTGSNGYTF. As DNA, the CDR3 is TGCAGTGCTAGCGGCACAGGGAGCAATGGCTACACCTTC.

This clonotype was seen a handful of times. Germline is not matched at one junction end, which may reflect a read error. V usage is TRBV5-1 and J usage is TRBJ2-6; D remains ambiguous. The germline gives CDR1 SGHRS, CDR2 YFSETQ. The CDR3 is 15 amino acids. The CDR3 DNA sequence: TGTGCCAGCAGCTTCGGCGGAACTGGGGCCAACGTCCTGACTTTC. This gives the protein CASSFGGTGANVLTF.

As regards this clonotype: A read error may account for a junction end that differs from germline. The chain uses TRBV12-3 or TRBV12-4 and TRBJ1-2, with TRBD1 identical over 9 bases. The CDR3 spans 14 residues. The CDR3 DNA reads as TGTGCCAGCAGGAGGACAGGGGAGAACTATGACTACACCTTC. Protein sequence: CASRRTGENYDYTF.

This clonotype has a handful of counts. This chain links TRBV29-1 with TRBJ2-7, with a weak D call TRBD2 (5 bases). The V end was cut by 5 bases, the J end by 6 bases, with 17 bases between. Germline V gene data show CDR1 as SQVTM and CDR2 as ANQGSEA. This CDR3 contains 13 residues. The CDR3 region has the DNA TGCAGCGTTCGAGGGCTAGCTTATCCCGAGCAGTACTTC. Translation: CSVRGLAYPEQYF.

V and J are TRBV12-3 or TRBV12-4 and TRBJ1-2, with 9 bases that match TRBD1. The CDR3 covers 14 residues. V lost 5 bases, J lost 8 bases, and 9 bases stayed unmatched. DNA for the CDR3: TGTGCCAGCAGTCCAACCGGGACAGGGAAAGGCTACACCTTC. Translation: CASSPTGTGKGYTF.

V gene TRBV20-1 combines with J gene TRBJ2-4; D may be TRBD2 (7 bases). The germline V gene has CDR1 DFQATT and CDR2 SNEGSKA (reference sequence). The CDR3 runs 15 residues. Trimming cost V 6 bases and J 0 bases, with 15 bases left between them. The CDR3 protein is CSALTGGSAKNIQYF. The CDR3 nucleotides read TGCAGTGCCCTAACGGGGGGCTCAGCCAAAAACATTCAGTACTTC.

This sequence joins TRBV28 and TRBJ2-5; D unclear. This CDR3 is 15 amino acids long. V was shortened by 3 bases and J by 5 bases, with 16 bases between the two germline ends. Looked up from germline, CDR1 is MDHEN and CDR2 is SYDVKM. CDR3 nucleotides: TGTGCCAGCAGTTTTTTCAGCCCACGCAGGGAGACCCAGTACTTC. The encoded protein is CASSFFSPRRETQYF.

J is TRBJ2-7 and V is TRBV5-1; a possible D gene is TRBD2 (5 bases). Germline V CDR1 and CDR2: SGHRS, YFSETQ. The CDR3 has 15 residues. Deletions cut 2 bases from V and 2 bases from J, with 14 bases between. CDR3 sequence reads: CASSLTGKQTYEQYF. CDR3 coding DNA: TGCGCCAGCAGCTTAACGGGGAAGCAAACCTACGAGCAGTACTTC. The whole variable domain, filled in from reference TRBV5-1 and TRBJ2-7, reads KAGVTQTPRYLIKTRGQQVTLSCSPISGHRSVSWYQQTPGQGLQFLFEYFSETQRNKGNFPGRFSGRQFSNSRSEMNVSTLELGDSALYLCASSLTGKQTYEQYFGPGTRLTVT.

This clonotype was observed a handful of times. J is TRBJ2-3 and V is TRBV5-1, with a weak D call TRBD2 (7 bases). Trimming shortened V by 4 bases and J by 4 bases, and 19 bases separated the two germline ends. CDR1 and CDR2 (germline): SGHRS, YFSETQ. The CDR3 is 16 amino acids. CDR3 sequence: CASSQRAGAIADTQYF. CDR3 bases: TGCGCCAGCAGCCAGAGGGCGGGGGCGATAGCAGATACGCAGTATTTT.

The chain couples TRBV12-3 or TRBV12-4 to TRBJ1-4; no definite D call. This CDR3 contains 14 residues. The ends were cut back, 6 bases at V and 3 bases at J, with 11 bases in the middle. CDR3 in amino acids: CASSSGISNEKLFF. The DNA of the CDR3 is TGTGCCAGCAGCTCCGGGATCTCTAATGAAAAACTGTTTTTT.

The DNA of the CDR3 is TGTGCCAGCAGCTCGAACGTAGCGGGGGGGCGAACAGATACGCAGTATTTT. Its translation: CASSSNVAGGRTDTQYF. The chain recombines TRBV5-5 with TRBJ2-3; 11 bases line up with TRBD2. The CDR3 runs 17 residues. Germline trimming cut 3 bases from V and 3 bases from J; bases unmatched to any gene: 9. Germline assignment: CDR1 SGHKS and CDR2 YYEKEE (reference sequence).

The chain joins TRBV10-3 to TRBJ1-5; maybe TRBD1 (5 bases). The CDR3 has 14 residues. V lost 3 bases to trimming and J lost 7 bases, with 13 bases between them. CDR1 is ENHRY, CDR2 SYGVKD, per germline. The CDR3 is CAISDEGAGQPQHF. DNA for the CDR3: TGTGCCATCAGTGATGAAGGGGCCGGGCAGCCCCAGCATTTT.

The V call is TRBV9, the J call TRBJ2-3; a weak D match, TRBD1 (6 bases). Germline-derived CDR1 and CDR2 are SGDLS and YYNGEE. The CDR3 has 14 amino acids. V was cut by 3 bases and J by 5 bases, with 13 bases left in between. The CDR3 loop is CASSASGVQDTQYF. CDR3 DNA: TGTGCCAGCAGCGCCTCAGGGGTACAAGATACGCAGTATTTT.

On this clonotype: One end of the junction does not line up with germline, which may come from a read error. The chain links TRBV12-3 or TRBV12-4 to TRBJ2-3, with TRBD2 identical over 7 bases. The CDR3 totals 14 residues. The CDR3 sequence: CASREGGPLDAQYF. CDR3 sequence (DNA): TGTGCCAGCAGGGAGGGAGGGCCGCTAGATGCGCAGTATTTT.

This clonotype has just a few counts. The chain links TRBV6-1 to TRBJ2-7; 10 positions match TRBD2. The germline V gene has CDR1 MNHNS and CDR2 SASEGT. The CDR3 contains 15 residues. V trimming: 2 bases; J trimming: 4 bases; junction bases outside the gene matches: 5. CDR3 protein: CASSERASGSYEQYF. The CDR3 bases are TGTGCCAGCAGTGAACGGGCTAGCGGGAGTTACGAGCAGTACTTC.

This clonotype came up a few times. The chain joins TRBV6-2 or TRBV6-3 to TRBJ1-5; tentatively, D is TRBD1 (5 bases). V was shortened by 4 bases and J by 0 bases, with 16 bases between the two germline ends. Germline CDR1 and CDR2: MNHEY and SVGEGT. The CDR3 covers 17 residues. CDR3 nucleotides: TGTGCCAGCAGTTCTCTCTCCGGGGGAAATAGCAATCAGCCCCAGCATTTT. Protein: CASSSLSGGNSNQPQHF.

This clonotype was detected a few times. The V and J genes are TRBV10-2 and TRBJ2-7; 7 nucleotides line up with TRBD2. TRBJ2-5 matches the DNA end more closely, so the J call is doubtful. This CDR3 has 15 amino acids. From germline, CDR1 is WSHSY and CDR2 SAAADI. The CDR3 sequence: CASRDSGLGRETQYF. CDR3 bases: TGCGCCAGCAGAGATAGCGGGCTAGGGCGGGAGACCCAGTACTTC.

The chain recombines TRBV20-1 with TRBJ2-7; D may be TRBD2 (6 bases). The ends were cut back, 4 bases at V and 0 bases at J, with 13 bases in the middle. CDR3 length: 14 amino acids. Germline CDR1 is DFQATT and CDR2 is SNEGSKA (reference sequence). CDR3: CSANGGPRSYEQYF. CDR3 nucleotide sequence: TGCAGTGCTAACGGAGGGCCCCGCTCCTACGAGCAGTACTTC.

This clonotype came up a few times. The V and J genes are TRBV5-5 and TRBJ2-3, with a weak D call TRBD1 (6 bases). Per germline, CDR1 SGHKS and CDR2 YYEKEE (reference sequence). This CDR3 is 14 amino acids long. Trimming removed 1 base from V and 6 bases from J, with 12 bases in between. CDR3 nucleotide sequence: TGTGCCAGCAGCTTGCTAGGGGGAGTGGATACGCAGTATTTT. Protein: CASSLLGGVDTQYF.

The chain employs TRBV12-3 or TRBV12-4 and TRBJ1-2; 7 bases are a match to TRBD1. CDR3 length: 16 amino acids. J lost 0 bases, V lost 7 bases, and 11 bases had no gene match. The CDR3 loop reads CASTRTGTVANYGYTF. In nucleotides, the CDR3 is TGTGCCAGCACACGAACCGGGACAGTAGCTAACTATGGCTACACCTTC.

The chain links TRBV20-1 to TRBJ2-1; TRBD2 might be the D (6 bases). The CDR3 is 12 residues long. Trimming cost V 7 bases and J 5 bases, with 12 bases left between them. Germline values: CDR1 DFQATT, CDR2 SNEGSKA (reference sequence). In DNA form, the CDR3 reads TGCAGTGTCCATACGGGGGACAATGAGCAGTTCTTC. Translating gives CSVHTGDNEQFF.

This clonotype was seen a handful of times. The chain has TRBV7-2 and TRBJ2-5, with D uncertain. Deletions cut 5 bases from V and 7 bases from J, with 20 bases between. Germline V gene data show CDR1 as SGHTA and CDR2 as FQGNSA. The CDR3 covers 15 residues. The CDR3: CASSLVVADPGTQYF. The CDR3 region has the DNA TGTGCCAGCAGCCTAGTCGTGGCGGACCCCGGGACCCAGTACTTC.

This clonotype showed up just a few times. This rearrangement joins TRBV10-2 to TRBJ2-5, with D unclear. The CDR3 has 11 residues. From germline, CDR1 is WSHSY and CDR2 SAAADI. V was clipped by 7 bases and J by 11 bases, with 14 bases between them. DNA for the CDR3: TGCGCCAGCAAGGGCAACGGTGAGCAGTACTTC. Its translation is CASKGNGEQYF.

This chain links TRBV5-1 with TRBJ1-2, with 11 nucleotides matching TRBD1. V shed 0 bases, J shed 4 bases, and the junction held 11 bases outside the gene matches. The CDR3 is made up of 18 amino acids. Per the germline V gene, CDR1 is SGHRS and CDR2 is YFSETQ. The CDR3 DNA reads TGCGCCAGCAGCTTGGCTCCGGGACAGGGGGTTGTCGGCTATGGCTACACCTTC. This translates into CASSLAPGQGVVGYGYTF.

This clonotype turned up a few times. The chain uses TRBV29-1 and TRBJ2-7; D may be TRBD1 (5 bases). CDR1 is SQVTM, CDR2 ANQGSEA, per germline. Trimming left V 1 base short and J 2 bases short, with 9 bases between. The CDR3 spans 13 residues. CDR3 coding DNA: TGCAGCGTTGAAGTCCCAGGGACCTACGAGCAGTACTTC. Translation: CSVEVPGTYEQYF.